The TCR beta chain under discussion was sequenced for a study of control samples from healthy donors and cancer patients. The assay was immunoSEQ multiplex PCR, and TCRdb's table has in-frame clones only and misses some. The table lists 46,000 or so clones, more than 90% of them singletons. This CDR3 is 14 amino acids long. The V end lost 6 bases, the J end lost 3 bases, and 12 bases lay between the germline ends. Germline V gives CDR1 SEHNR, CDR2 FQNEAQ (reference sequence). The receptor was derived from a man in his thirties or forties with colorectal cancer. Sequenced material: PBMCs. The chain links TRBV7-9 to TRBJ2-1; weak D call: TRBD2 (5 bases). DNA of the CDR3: TGTGCCAGCAGGTTCCTAGCAGACTACAATGAGCAGTTCTTC. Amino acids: CASRFLADYNEQFF.